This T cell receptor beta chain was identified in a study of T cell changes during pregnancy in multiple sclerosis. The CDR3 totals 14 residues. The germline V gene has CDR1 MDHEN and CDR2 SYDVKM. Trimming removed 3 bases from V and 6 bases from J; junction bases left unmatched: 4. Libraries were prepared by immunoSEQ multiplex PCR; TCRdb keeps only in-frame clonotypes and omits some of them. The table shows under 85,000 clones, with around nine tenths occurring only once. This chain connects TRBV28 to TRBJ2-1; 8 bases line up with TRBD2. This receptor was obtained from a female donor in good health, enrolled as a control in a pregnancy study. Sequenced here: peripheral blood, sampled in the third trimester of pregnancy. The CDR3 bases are TGTGCCAGCAGTTTGACGGGGGGGCCCAATGAGCAGTTCTTC. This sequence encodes CASSLTGGPNEQFF.